This T cell receptor beta chain was found in a study of PD-1 blockade in classical Hodgkin lymphoma. General study results and limits: The baseline diversity of complete responders showed similarity to that of newly diagnosed patients. The study reported lower baseline TCR diversity in newly diagnosed patients than in healthy donors. Still unresolved is the cause of the repertoire differences, which may be disease activity or prior therapy.

TCRdb keeps only in-frame clones here, not all; method: immunoSEQ multiplex PCR. Of around 21,000 clones listed, roughly 72% are singletons. V dropped 6 bases and J dropped 6 bases, with 14 bases sitting between them. There are 14 residues in the CDR3. The V gene's germline CDR1 is SNHLY and CDR2 FYNNEI. On this clone: The target antigen is unknown.

Each and every patient relapsed after autologous stem cell transplantation, and patients got differing brentuximab vedotin exposure. This chain connects TRBV2 to TRBJ2-2, with a tentative D call TRBD2 (6 bases). The source of this sequence is a human donor with classical Hodgkin lymphoma. The sample here was peripheral blood mononuclear cells (PBMCs), taken at baseline. CDR3 nucleotides: TGTGCCAGCAGGCAAATCAGGGAGGCCGGGGAGCTGTTTTTT. This codes for CASRQIREAGELFF.